The clone carrying this T cell receptor (beta chain) was recorded at least ten times. This record belongs to a study of early T cells in non-severe SARS-CoV-2 infection. Per germline, CDR1 SGHRS and CDR2 YFSETQ. The CDR3 consists of 15 residues. The V end was cut by 0 bases, the J end by 7 bases, with 11 bases between. Researchers tagged individual cDNA molecules with unique molecular identifiers. MiXCR, run by TCRdb on the 5' RACE reads, gives a single entry per CDR3 protein. The table includes about 71,000 distinct CDR3 sequences, roughly 15% detected once. The specimen sequenced was whole blood. The clonotype was recovered from an adult who was a healthcare worker with PCR-confirmed SARS-CoV-2 infection or an uninfected control (not recorded which). The V call is TRBV5-1, the J call TRBJ1-6; the D is unclear. As DNA, the CDR3 is TGCGCCAGCAGCTTGGAGCTTGTTGGGAATTCACCCCTCCACTTT. Its translation: CASSLELVGNSPLHF.